This T cell receptor (beta chain) was profiled in a study of identical twins. Study results and caveats: Out-of-frame alpha sequences common to twins exhibited an excess of low generation probability.

TCRdb re-called the 5' RACE reads with MiXCR, one entry per CDR3 protein. The sample contains 150,000 or so distinct CDR3 sequences, under 4.5% of which appear only once. The CDR3 has 15 amino acids. Trimming at V came to 0 bases and at J to 2 bases, leaving 1 base not matched to a gene. Germline assignment: CDR1 LNHNV and CDR2 YYDKDF (reference sequence). This clonotype has ten or more counts. What it recognizes is unknown. The chain is built from TRBV15 and TRBJ2-1; 7 positions agree with TRBD2. Specimen: memory T cells sorted from blood. The clonotype comes from a man aged 18-30 years in good health. Here the CDR3 reads CATSRDAGAYNEQFF. In nucleotides, the CDR3 is TGTGCCACCAGCAGAGATGCGGGAGCCTACAATGAGCAGTTCTTC. Supplemented by reference TRBV15 and TRBJ2-1, the full variable domain reads DAMVIQNPRYQVTQFGKPVTLSCSQTLNHNVMYWYQQKSSQAPKLLFHYYDKDFNNEADTPDNFQSRRPNTSFCFLDIRSPGLGDTAMYLCATSRDAGAYNEQFFGPGTRLTVL.